This T cell receptor (beta chain) derives from a study of graft-versus-host responses after intestinal transplantation. Study findings and constraints: In recipient marrow, GvH clones were found, and some appeared first in ileum or blood. Peak circulating GvH clone levels were associated with early post-transplant HvG declines.

Comments on this clone: Antigen specificity is unknown.

This table comes from immunoSEQ multiplex PCR, and its TCRdb copy is limited to in-frame clones, with some not included. The sample includes tens of thousands of clones, 85% to 95% of them seen just once. The V gene end was trimmed by 2 bases and the J gene end by 0 bases; junction bases not matched to a gene: 0. The CDR3 totals 15 residues. The V gene's germline CDR1 is MNHEY and CDR2 SVGAGI. The specimen comprised unstimulated CD8+ T cells sorted from spleen or lymph node cells, sampled before intestinal transplant. The V call is TRBV6-5, the J call TRBJ2-7; TRBD1 matches 11 bases. This clonotype was sampled from a human donor who received an intestinal transplant. The CDR3 sequence is CASSYGQGASYEQYF. The CDR3 coding sequence is TGTGCCAGCAGTTACGGACAGGGGGCCTCCTACGAGCAGTACTTC.